A selection of T cell receptor beta chains follows, all from one sample in a study of T cells after yellow fever vaccination. TCRdb fed the 5' RACE reads into MiXCR, producing one record per CDR3 protein. The table shows 300,000 or so distinct CDR3 sequences, with roughly 4% occurring only once. Sequences were derived from PBMCs, sampled 5 days after the yellow fever booster vaccination. The source of these receptors is a man aged 18 to 35 who received the YFV17D yellow fever vaccine. The CDR3 runs from the conserved cysteine through the conserved F or W. Each record gives: clone size, V gene, D gene, J gene, CDR3 DNA, CDR3 protein. D genes are given only for firm matches. The listing skips clone size in some rows; elsewhere it reads once, few, many or a size class.

size: many; V: TRBV18; D: .; J: TRBJ2-5; DNA: TGTGCCAGCTCACCCGGTCTTGCGGAGACCCAGTACTTC; CDR3: CASSPGLAETQYF
size: .; V: TRBV6-2/TRBV6-3; D: .; J: TRBJ2-2; DNA: TGTGCCAGCAGGCAGGGACAGAACACCGGGGAGCTGTTTTTT; CDR3: CASRQGQNTGELFF
size: .; V: TRBV6-5; D: .; J: TRBJ2-1; DNA: TGTGCCAGCAGTCCCTCGGCGGCCCCTTACAATGAGCAGTTCTTC; CDR3: CASSPSAAPYNEQFF
size: many; V: TRBV7-9; D: .; J: TRBJ1-1; DNA: TGTGCCAGCAGCCCCCGGGCAGGACAATACACTGAAGCTTTCTTT; CDR3: CASSPRAGQYTEAFF
size: few; V: TRBV20-1; D: TRBD2; J: TRBJ2-3; DNA: TGCAGTGCTAACGGGGGGGCCAGTACAGATACGCAGTATTTT; CDR3: CSANGGASTDTQYF
size: many; V: TRBV4-3; D: TRBD1; J: TRBJ2-2; DNA: TGCGCCAGCAAAAACCGGGACAGGGTGAACGGGGAGCTGTTTTTT; CDR3: CASKNRDRVNGELFF
size: .; V: TRBV7-2; D: .; J: TRBJ1-2; DNA: TGTGCCAGCAGCTTAGAGGTCCGCGGGGGCTACACCTTC; CDR3: CASSLEVRGGYTF
size: .; V: TRBV6-1; D: .; J: TRBJ1-6; DNA: TGTGCCAGCAACAGACAGACCGGCCGTAATAATTCACCCCTCCACTTT; CDR3: CASNRQTGRNNSPLHF
size: many; V: TRBV20-1; D: TRBD1; J: TRBJ2-4; DNA: TGCAGTGCCATCCAATCAGTCTCCGGGACAGGGGCTATCATTCAGTACTTC; CDR3: CSAIQSVSGTGAIIQYF
size: .; V: TRBV29-1; D: .; J: TRBJ1-2; DNA: TGCAGCGGATTGACAGCTGGGCTGGCAGGCTACACCTTC; CDR3: CSGLTAGLAGYTF
size: .; V: TRBV6-5; D: .; J: TRBJ2-7; DNA: TGTGCCAGCAGTGCCCGGGCGTCCGGGGGATACGAGCAGTACTTC; CDR3: CASSARASGGYEQYF
size: many; V: TRBV28; D: .; J: TRBJ1-1; DNA: TGTGCCAGCAGTTGGCAGGGCCAAACTGAAGCTTTCTTT; CDR3: CASSWQGQTEAFF
size: few; V: TRBV7-2; D: TRBD1; J: TRBJ1-5; DNA: TGTGCCAGCAGCTTAGGGTTGATGGTACAGGGGGCCCAGCATTTT; CDR3: CASSLGLMVQGAQHF
size: many; V: TRBV12-3/TRBV12-4; D: TRBD1; J: TRBJ1-5; DNA: TGTGCCAGCAGCCTGGACAGGAGCAATCAGCCCCAGCATTTT; CDR3: CASSLDRSNQPQHF
size: .; V: TRBV20-1; D: .; J: TRBJ1-6; DNA: TGCAGTGCTACCCGGGGCTGGAATTCACCCCTCCACTTT; CDR3: CSATRGWNSPLHF
size: many; V: TRBV6-5; D: .; J: TRBJ1-2; DNA: TGTGCCAGCAGTTACTCGATTCCGGGGAGGTATGGCTACACCTTC; CDR3: CASSYSIPGRYGYTF
size: few; V: TRBV9; D: .; J: TRBJ2-4; DNA: TGTGCCAGCAGCGCCCCAGGAAATGCCAAAAACATTCAGTACTTC; CDR3: CASSAPGNAKNIQYF
size: many; V: TRBV6-5; D: .; J: TRBJ2-3; DNA: TGTGCCAGCTCCCCAGGGGCACGAGATACGCAGTATTTT; CDR3: CASSPGARDTQYF
size: .; V: TRBV11-2; D: TRBD2; J: TRBJ2-3; DNA: TGTGCCAGCAGCTTCTCGGGGGGGCCCCCAGATACGCAGTATTTT; CDR3: CASSFSGGPPDTQYF
size: few; V: TRBV6-5; D: .; J: TRBJ2-7; DNA: TGTGCCAGCAGTTCTTTTCTGGGTTACTACGAGCAGTACTTC; CDR3: CASSSFLGYYEQYF
size: few; V: TRBV29-1; D: .; J: TRBJ2-1; DNA: TGCAGCGTTGACGAACTATCTAACAGGGATGAGCAGTTCTTC; CDR3: CSVDELSNRDEQFF
size: .; V: TRBV20-1; D: .; J: TRBJ1-1; DNA: TGCAGTGCTAGAGAGGGGGGCAGAGGGGACACTGAAGCTTTCTTT; CDR3: CSAREGGRGDTEAFF
size: .; V: TRBV12-3/TRBV12-4; D: TRBD1; J: TRBJ2-7; DNA: TGTGCCAGCAGTCCCGGACAGGATCACTCCTACGAGCAGTACTTC; CDR3: CASSPGQDHSYEQYF
size: .; V: TRBV6-6; D: .; J: TRBJ1-2; DNA: TGTGCCAGCAGTTACTCGAGCGAGCGGGGCTACACCTTC; CDR3: CASSYSSERGYTF
size: few; V: TRBV5-6; D: .; J: TRBJ2-3; DNA: TGTGCCAGCAGCTCGGGTCCCGGGGGGCGCACAGATACGCAGTATTTT; CDR3: CASSSGPGGRTDTQYF
size: few; V: TRBV4-1; D: .; J: TRBJ2-7; DNA: TGCGCCAGCAGCCAGCCCGGGACTTACTACGAGCAGTACTTC; CDR3: CASSQPGTYYEQYF
size: few; V: TRBV6-2/TRBV6-3; D: .; J: TRBJ2-3; DNA: TGTGCCAGCACTTCCTTGGGGGCGTATGGACCAACAGATACGCAGTATTTT; CDR3: CASTSLGAYGPTDTQYF
size: few; V: TRBV5-1; D: .; J: TRBJ2-5; DNA: TGCGCCAGCAGCTTGTCAGGGGGGTGGCAAGAGACCCAGTACTTC; CDR3: CASSLSGGWQETQYF
size: .; V: TRBV6-5; D: .; J: TRBJ2-1; DNA: TGTGCCAGCAGTTACGCCGTATCCTACAATGAGCAGTTCTTC; CDR3: CASSYAVSYNEQFF
size: many; V: TRBV7-8; D: .; J: TRBJ1-2; DNA: TGTGCCAGCAGCTCCCAACGGGTGGAAGGCTACACCTTC; CDR3: CASSSQRVEGYTF
size: .; V: TRBV3-1; D: .; J: TRBJ1-3; DNA: TGTGCCAGCAGCCAAGAAACGCGGGGGACCGCTGGAAACACCATATATTTT; CDR3: CASSQETRGTAGNTIYF
size: few; V: TRBV7-2; D: .; J: TRBJ2-7; DNA: TGTGCCAGCACCCCGGCGGGGAGCTCCTACGAGCAGTACTTC; CDR3: CASTPAGSSYEQYF
size: .; V: TRBV7-2; D: .; J: TRBJ2-5; DNA: TGTGCCAGCAGTGGGGCAAGAGAGACCCAGTACTTC; CDR3: CASSGARETQYF
size: many; V: TRBV2; D: TRBD1; J: TRBJ2-3; DNA: TGTGCCAGCAGCCGACAGGGGGTAAATACGCAGTATTTT; CDR3: CASSRQGVNTQYF
size: many; V: TRBV5-1; D: .; J: TRBJ1-1; DNA: TGCGCCAGCAGCTTGGATTTGAACACTGAAGCTTTCTTT; CDR3: CASSLDLNTEAFF
size: few; V: TRBV3-1; D: .; J: TRBJ1-3; DNA: TGTGCCAGCAGAGGGATTGGAAACACCATATATTTT; CDR3: CASRGIGNTIYF
size: many; V: TRBV4-1; D: .; J: TRBJ2-7; DNA: TGCGCCAGCAGCCAAGGGGGGGCAAGCAAGCAGTACTTC; CDR3: CASSQGGASKQYF
size: .; V: TRBV3-1; D: TRBD2; J: TRBJ2-3; DNA: TGTGCCAGCAGGGGAGGGAGGGCCAGCCCAGATACGCAGTATTTT; CDR3: CASRGGRASPDTQYF
size: few; V: TRBV18; D: TRBD1; J: TRBJ1-1; DNA: TGTGCCAGCTCGCCGGGACAGGGGGCTAGCACTGAAGCTTTCTTT; CDR3: CASSPGQGASTEAFF
size: .; V: TRBV10-3; D: .; J: TRBJ2-1; DNA: TGTGCCACGCTCACCCCACTATACAATGAGCAGTTCTTC; CDR3: CATLTPLYNEQFF
size: .; V: TRBV9; D: .; J: TRBJ2-5; DNA: TGTGCCAGCAGCGCCGACCAGACCCAGTACTTC; CDR3: CASSADQTQYF
size: .; V: TRBV3-1; D: .; J: TRBJ1-5; DNA: TGTGCCAGCAGCCCACAGGGTTTCAGTCAGCCCCAGCATTTT; CDR3: CASSPQGFSQPQHF